The rows below give T cell receptor beta chains drawn from one sample of a study of post-analysis software for immune sequencing data. TCRdb re-analysed the PCR reads in MiXCR, keeping a single row per CDR3 protein. The top ten hold around 11% of the sample, which has approximately 630,000 distinct CDR3 sequences, roughly three fifths seen once. The sample consisted of blood. The receptors stem from a girl aged 2 to 9 with multiple sclerosis. The CDR3 runs from the conserved cysteine through the conserved F or W. The D gene is left open where the match is weak. Clone size is given for some rows only: seen once, a few or many times, or a class if the clone is expanded.

>TRBV20-1|TRBJ2-7|.|.
CSARGLKHYEQYF
TGCAGTGCTAGAGGCCTAAAGCACTACGAGCAGTACTTC
>TRBV2|TRBJ2-1|once|.
CATKPRSSLKPYNEQFF
TGTGCCACCAAGCCGCGGAGCTCCTTGAAACCCTACAATGAGCAGTTCTTC
>TRBV12-3/TRBV12-4|TRBJ1-2|.|.
CASSLSGTPVGYTF
TGTGCCAGCAGTTTATCCGGGACCCCGGTGGGCTACACCTTC
>TRBV11-2|TRBJ2-1|few|TRBD2
CASTGGLAGNNEQFF
TGTGCCAGCACCGGGGGACTAGCGGGGAACAATGAGCAGTTCTTC
>TRBV7-2|TRBJ1-6|.|.
CASSLDHGGSYNSPLHF
TGTGCCAGCAGCTTAGACCACGGGGGCTCCTATAATTCACCCCTCCACTTT
>TRBV7-9|TRBJ2-2|.|.
CASRSGILSTGELFF
TGTGCCAGCAGGTCCGGGATACTGTCCACCGGGGAGCTGTTTTTT
>TRBV11-2|TRBJ2-1|few|.
CASSLDGRSYYNEQFF
TGTGCCAGCAGCTTAGATGGAAGGTCCTATTACAATGAGCAGTTCTTC
>TRBV20-1|TRBJ1-1|.|.
CSLSPMNTEAFF
TGCAGTTTGTCCCCCATGAACACTGAAGCTTTCTTT
>TRBV11-2|TRBJ2-1|.|TRBD2
CASSLGGLAGVSYNEQFF
TGTGCCAGCAGCTTAGGAGGACTAGCGGGAGTATCCTACAATGAGCAGTTCTTC
>TRBV20-1|TRBJ2-5|.|.
CSARDSGGGETQYF
TGCAGTGCTAGAGATAGTGGGGGCGGAGAGACCCAGTACTTC
>TRBV7-8|TRBJ2-3|.|.
CASSLRAWRGGDTQYF
TGTGCCAGCAGCTTAAGGGCGTGGAGGGGCGGAGATACGCAGTATTTT
>TRBV29-1|TRBJ1-2|few|.
CSAGPDRLYGYTF
TGCAGCGCCGGACCGGACAGACTCTATGGCTACACCTTC
>TRBV10-3|TRBJ1-4|.|.
CAIRGTLNEKLFF
TGTGCCATCAGAGGGACTCTTAATGAAAAACTGTTTTTT
>TRBV5-5|TRBJ2-6|.|.
CASSLVRGLPTGANVLTF
TGTGCCAGCAGCTTGGTCCGGGGGCTACCAACTGGGGCCAACGTCCTGACTTTC
>TRBV6-2/TRBV6-3|TRBJ1-5|.|.
CASIRADSNQPQHF
TGTGCCAGCATTAGGGCAGATAGCAATCAGCCCCAGCATTTT
>TRBV7-2|TRBJ2-1|few|TRBD2
CASSFKSGTPYNEQFF
TGTGCCAGCAGCTTTAAAAGCGGGACCCCCTACAATGAGCAGTTCTTC
>TRBV5-1|TRBJ2-5|many|TRBD1
CASSLGQGEETQYF
TGTGCCAGCAGTCTCGGACAGGGGGAAGAGACCCAGTACTTC
>TRBV20-1|TRBJ2-1|.|.
CSATISAGGFYNEQFF
TGCAGTGCTACGATCTCAGCGGGTGGGTTCTACAATGAGCAGTTCTTC
>TRBV10-2|TRBJ1-2|.|.
CASTTTSTAYGYTF
TGCGCCAGCACCACTACTTCCACGGCCTATGGCTACACCTTC
>TRBV7-9|TRBJ2-5|few|TRBD1
CTSSSRTGGETQYF
TGTACCAGCAGCTCAAGGACAGGGGGGGAGACCCAGTACTTC
>TRBV5-1|TRBJ2-5|.|TRBD2
CASSLVAGIQETQYF
TGCGCCAGCAGCTTGGTAGCGGGAATACAAGAGACCCAGTACTTC
>TRBV5-1|TRBJ2-1|.|.
CASSLVLGALNEQFF
TGCGCCAGCAGCTTGGTTCTGGGGGCGCTGAATGAGCAGTTCTTC
>TRBV7-2|TRBJ2-1|.|TRBD1
CASSPPGTGIPSYNEQFF
TGTGCCAGCAGCCCACCCGGGACAGGGATTCCCTCCTACAATGAGCAGTTCTTC